The present TCR beta chain was sequenced within a study of blood T cell repertoires in COVID-19. Study-level information: Samples taken during acute and convalescent COVID-19 were collected in the United States, Italy and Spain. Sources were T cells, B-cell-depleted T cells, or PBMCs; the material itself was cDNA or gDNA.

Methods used by the authors: Reference gene primers were amplified, and this amplification served to estimate nucleated cell counts. Generated by immunoSEQ multiplex PCR, the TCRdb table keeps only in-frame clones and is missing some. V and J calls and clone size are as listed in that table; D and trimming were resolved from the DNA. The repertoire includes roughly 120,000 clones, approximately 80% of them detected once, and about 7% sits in the top ten. The V gene lost 2 bases and the J gene lost 0 bases, with 11 bases spanning the gap. In germline, CDR1 is GTSNPN, CDR2 SVGIG (reference sequence). The CDR3 runs to 15 residues.

The genes are TRBV30 and TRBJ2-1; perhaps TRBD2 as D (7 bases). This TCR came from a woman aged 45-59 years with acute or convalescent COVID-19. The sequencing input was peripheral blood. DNA of the CDR3: TGTGCCTGGAGTAAGGGGGGGGACTCCTACAATGAGCAGTTCTTC. This encodes CAWSKGGDSYNEQFF. The full variable domain, its missing parts supplied by reference TRBV30 and TRBJ2-1, is SQTIHQWPATLVQPVGSPLSLECTVEGTSNPNLYWYRQAAGRGLQLLFYSVGIGQISSEVPQNLSASRPQDRQFILSSKKLLLSDSGFYLCAWSKGGDSYNEQFFGPGTRLTVL.